Listed below are T cell receptor beta chains from one sample, sequenced in a study of blood T cell repertoires in COVID-19. Some clones are missing from TCRdb's copy, which holds only in-frame ones; the method was immunoSEQ multiplex PCR. There are a few hundred thousand clones in the sample; around 87% occur only once, and over 2.5% lies in the top ten. Sequencing was done on a sample of peripheral blood. These receptors all come from a man aged 55-75 years with acute or convalescent COVID-19. The CDR3 runs from the conserved cysteine through the conserved F or W. The D gene is left open where the match is weak.

D,V,J,CDR3
TRBD2,TRBV7-3,TRBJ2-1,CASSLSAGGLSSYNEQFF
NA,TRBV6-2/TRBV6-3,TRBJ1-1,CASSHGGGNTEAFF
NA,TRBV12-3/TRBV12-4,TRBJ1-5,CASSHGNQPQHF
TRBD2,TRBV29-1,TRBJ2-2,CSVDAGGVNTGELFF
NA,TRBV9,TRBJ2-1,CASSETQSSYNEQFF
NA,TRBV5-4,TRBJ2-1,CASSFSVVNEQFF
NA,TRBV6-2/TRBV6-3,TRBJ2-2,CASSSPTGTNTGELFF
TRBD2,TRBV7-2,TRBJ2-7,CASSLGPTSGGSSYEQYF
NA,TRBV5-1,TRBJ2-1,CASSFYARLKGHNEQFF
NA,TRBV10-1,TRBJ2-1,CASSESGRTTGIEQFF